Below are 22 T cell receptor beta chains sequenced from a single sample in a study of blood T cell repertoires in COVID-19. The assay was immunoSEQ multiplex PCR, and TCRdb's table has in-frame clones only and misses some. This table holds tens of thousands of clones, approximately 86% found once. Source material: peripheral blood. The source is a woman of 80 years or more with COVID-19, enrolled during active disease.

The chain employs TRBV7-3 and TRBJ1-2, with 7 bases identical to TRBD1. Germline values: CDR1 SGHTA, CDR2 FQGTGA. The V and J ends lost 3 bases and 6 bases, in that order; junction bases with no gene match: 4. The CDR3 consists of 13 residues. The CDR3 nucleotides read TGTGCCAGCAGCTTTCCAGGGGGAAATGGCTACACCTTC. This sequence encodes CASSFPGGNGYTF.

The chain is built from TRBV30 and TRBJ2-4, with D possibly matching TRBD2 (5 bases). The length of the CDR3 is 11 residues. In germline, CDR1 is GTSNPN, CDR2 SVGIG (reference sequence). Trimming shortened V by 1 base and J by 10 bases, and 8 bases separated the two germline ends. As DNA, the CDR3 is TGTGCCTGGAGTGGAGGGCGAATTCAGTACTTC. It encodes CAWSGGRIQYF.

The chain uses TRBV28 and TRBJ1-1; weak D call: TRBD1 (6 bases). The V and J ends lost 5 bases and 7 bases respectively, with 23 bases between them. The CDR3 extends over 16 amino acids. Per the germline V gene, CDR1 is MDHEN and CDR2 is SYDVKM. The DNA of the CDR3 is TGTGCCAGCAGTCATCTGGGGGCGGGGGACGTTATTGAAGCTTTCTTT. It encodes CASSHLGAGDVIEAFF.

The J gene is TRBJ2-1, the V gene TRBV6-5, with TRBD1 identical over 8 bases. The CDR3 spans 15 residues. V was clipped by 3 bases and J by 7 bases; unmatched bases: 8. Germline assignment: CDR1 MNHEY and CDR2 SVGAGI. CDR3 residues: CASSYYQGARNEQFF. As DNA, the CDR3 is TGTGCCAGCAGTTATTACCAGGGGGCCCGGAATGAGCAGTTCTTC.

This chain joins TRBV5-1 and TRBJ2-4; D perhaps matches TRBD1 (6 bases). Trimming stripped 1 base from V and 5 bases from J, with 7 bases between. Germline-derived CDR1 and CDR2 are SGHRS and YFSETQ. This CDR3 spans 13 amino acids. CDR3 region: CASSLWGQNIQYF. The CDR3 DNA reads as TGCGCCAGCAGCTTGTGGGGGCAAAACATTCAGTACTTC. The complete variable domain, with remaining parts taken from reference TRBV5-1 and TRBJ2-4, reads KAGVTQTPRYLIKTRGQQVTLSCSPISGHRSVSWYQQTPGQGLQFLFEYFSETQRNKGNFPGRFSGRQFSNSRSEMNVSTLELGDSALYLCASSLWGQNIQYFGAGTRLSVL.

The J gene is TRBJ1-1, the V gene TRBV27; tentative D call: TRBD1 (6 bases). CDR3 length: 17 residues. V was trimmed by 3 bases and J by 0 bases, leaving 17 bases between them. Germline loops: CDR1 MNHEY, CDR2 SMNVEV (reference sequence). The DNA for the CDR3 is TGTGCCAGCAGTTTTAGATCGGGAGGGGGTATGAACACTGAAGCTTTCTTT. Protein product: CASSFRSGGGMNTEAFF.

The chain joins TRBV5-1 to TRBJ2-5, with 10 positions matching TRBD1. From germline, CDR1 is SGHRS and CDR2 YFSETQ. The length of the CDR3 is 16 residues. V lost 0 bases and J lost 5; bases outside the gene matches: 7. The CDR3 DNA reads as TGCGCCAGCAGCTTGGCCTTGGGACAGGGGCTTGAGACCCAGTACTTC. Translated, it gives CASSLALGQGLETQYF.

This chain connects TRBV6-4 to TRBJ2-3; possible D gene TRBD1, 5 bases. The CDR3 sequence is 15 residues long. The germline CDR1 and CDR2 sequences are MRHNA and SNTAGT. Trimming shortened V by 6 bases and J by 0 bases, and 13 bases separated the two germline ends. The CDR3 spells CASSGHTASTDTQYF. The CDR3 DNA sequence: TGTGCCAGCAGCGGACATACTGCTAGCACAGATACGCAGTATTTT.

This clone was counted only a few times. The chain recombines TRBV18 with TRBJ1-1; unclear D gene. This CDR3 is 12 amino acids long. The V end was cut by 9 bases, the J end by 6 bases, with 14 bases between. Germline CDR1 and CDR2: KGHSH and LQKENI. The CDR3 DNA reads TGTGCCAGTCGCCCGCAGGCAGCTGAAGCTTTCTTT. Protein: CASRPQAAEAFF.

This clone was found a few times. The chain links TRBV19 to TRBJ1-2; the match to TRBD1 covers 8 bases. The V gene end was trimmed by 6 bases and the J gene end by 4 bases; junction bases not matched to a gene: 4. CDR1 is LNHDA and CDR2 is SQIVND in the germline V gene (reference sequence). The CDR3 contains 13 residues. DNA of the CDR3: TGTGCCAGTAGCAGGGGGCCCAGCTATGGCTACACCTTC. Protein sequence: CASSRGPSYGYTF.

The chain links TRBV13 to TRBJ2-7; 8 bases match TRBD1. V dropped 5 bases and J dropped 1; count of bases not matched to a gene: 7. Germline V lookup: CDR1 PRHDT, CDR2 FYEKMQ (reference sequence). The CDR3 runs 15 residues. The CDR3 region has the DNA TGTGCCAGCAGCCCTCGGACAGGGATATCCTACGAGCAGTACTTC. Translating gives CASSPRTGISYEQYF.

This clone was seen only once. This rearrangement joins TRBV28 to TRBJ1-1; 11 bases are shared with TRBD1. Germline V gene sequence: CDR1 MDHEN, CDR2 SYDVKM. The CDR3 runs to 13 residues. The trim removed 6 bases at V and 11 bases at J, leaving 8 bases unmatched. CDR3 in DNA: TGTGCCAGCAGCCCTCGGACAGGGGGCGCCGCTTTCTTT. Translation gives CASSPRTGGAAFF.

This clone was counted a few times. The chain couples TRBV19 to TRBJ1-1; 7 positions match TRBD1. V lost 9 bases to trimming and J lost 2 bases; unmatched junction nucleotides: 12. The CDR3 runs to 15 residues. Germline lookup yields CDR1 LNHDA and CDR2 SQIVND (reference sequence). Here the CDR3 DNA reads TGTGCCAGCTCGGGGCCCTGGACAGGCAACACTGAAGCTTTCTTT. This encodes CASSGPWTGNTEAFF.

The rearrangement uses TRBV25-1 and TRBJ2-7; D perhaps matches TRBD1 (6 bases). Trimming left V 7 bases short and J 0 bases short, with 16 bases between. From germline, CDR1 is MGHDK and CDR2 SYGVNS. This CDR3 has 15 amino acids. This CDR3 is CASTPGQWNSYEQYF. The CDR3 nucleotides are TGTGCCAGCACCCCGGGACAATGGAACTCCTACGAGCAGTACTTC.

The J gene is TRBJ2-1, the V gene TRBV5-4; perhaps TRBD2 as D (6 bases). Germline values: CDR1 SGHNT, CDR2 YYREEE (reference sequence). Trimming took off 3 bases at V and 4 bases at J, with 11 bases between the two ends. This CDR3 is 14 amino acids long. The CDR3 DNA sequence: TGTGCCAGCAGCTCGCCTCGGGGGTACAATGAGCAGTTCTTC. As protein: CASSSPRGYNEQFF.

The rearrangement joins TRBV25-1 to TRBJ1-2; TRBD1 aligns across 11 bases. The CDR3 length is 13 residues. V shed 6 bases, J shed 8 bases, and the junction held 5 bases outside the gene matches. Germline CDR1 reads MGHDK; CDR2 reads SYGVNS. The chain's CDR3 is CASSRTGGQGYTF. CDR3 bases: TGTGCCAGCAGCAGGACAGGGGGCCAGGGCTACACCTTC.

This chain connects TRBV7-3 to TRBJ2-2, with 9 bases that match TRBD2. Germline V lookup: CDR1 SGHTA, CDR2 FQGTGA. The V and J ends lost 8 bases and 4 bases, in that order; junction bases with no gene match: 14. The CDR3 is 17 residues long. CDR3 sequence (DNA): TGTGCCAGCTCCTCCATGGCGGGAGGGCCGGGCACCGGGGAGCTGTTTTTT. It codes for CASSSMAGGPGTGELFF.

This clone was counted a single time. V and J are TRBV10-3 and TRBJ2-1; 7 nucleotides agree with TRBD2. From germline, CDR1 is ENHRY and CDR2 SYGVKD. V shed 2 bases and J 3 bases; nucleotides not matched to a gene: 7. The CDR3 totals 16 residues. The CDR3 region has the DNA TGTGCCATCAGTGAGATGAGCGGGGTTTACTACAATGAGCAGTTCTTC. Protein: CAISEMSGVYYNEQFF.

The rearrangement links TRBV27 to TRBJ2-7, with 7 nucleotides matching TRBD1. Germline CDR1 MNHEY, CDR2 SMNVEV (reference sequence). Unmatched junction bases numbered 4, after V lost 5 bases and J lost 3 bases. The CDR3 runs 13 residues. In nucleotides, the CDR3 is TGTGCCAGCAGTCCCTGGACAGGCTACGAGCAGTACTTC. As protein: CASSPWTGYEQYF.

The rearrangement uses TRBV2 and TRBJ2-3, with 14 bases matching TRBD2. V lost 5 bases to trimming and J lost 3 bases; unmatched junction nucleotides: 16. Germline V gene data show CDR1 as SNHLY and CDR2 as FYNNEI. CDR3 length equals 20 residues. The CDR3 DNA is TGTGCCAGCAGTCGACGAACACCGGGACTAGCGGGAGTAGGTACAGATACGCAGTATTTT. It encodes CASSRRTPGLAGVGTDTQYF.

V and J are TRBV7-3 and TRBJ2-1; D gene uncertain. V was clipped by 0 bases and J by 6 bases, with 6 bases between them. Germline CDR1 SGHTA, CDR2 FQGTGA. The CDR3 is 13 residues long. CDR3 DNA sequence: TGTGCCAGCAGCTTAACGTTGGCCAATGAGCAGTTCTTC. This codes for CASSLTLANEQFF.

As for this clone: The same CDR3 can be traced to other DNA sequences in this sample. The chain has TRBV5-4 and TRBJ1-1, with 8 bases fitting TRBD1. The CDR3 has 14 amino acids. CDR1 is SGHNT, CDR2 YYREEE, per germline (reference sequence). With V trimmed by 6 bases and J by 2 bases, 6 bases remained unmatched. CDR3 in amino acids: CASNRQGSNTEAFF. CDR3 bases: TGTGCCAGCAACCGACAGGGGAGTAACACTGAAGCTTTCTTT.